This T cell receptor beta chain was observed in a study of T-cell memory formation after mild COVID-19. Background on the study: Clusters of TCRs were largely donor specific. Study-wide results and limits: Pre-infection memory showed some responding clones, and this suggested that cross-reactive memory joined. CD4+ contracting clones lay mainly in CM and EM, CD8+ ones in EMRA. From day 15 to 85, contracting clones were balanced between CD4 and CD8, whereas later expanders leaned toward CD4+.

A note on this clonotype: The antigen is not known.

TCRdb processed the 5' RACE reads anew with MiXCR; each CDR3 protein has one entry. There are about 500,000 distinct CDR3 sequences in the sample; roughly 22% occur only once, and about 12% lies in the top ten. V was clipped by 4 bases and J by 5 bases; unmatched bases: 11. Germline assignment: CDR1 LGHNA and CDR2 YSLEER. The CDR3 loop spans 16 amino acids. This rearrangement joins TRBV4-3 to TRBJ1-5; 7 bases agree with TRBD1. This TCR came from an adult woman who had mild COVID-19 (a few samples of this study predate the infection). Cell type and time point are not known. Sequenced input: PBMCs or a T cell subset sorted from them (not recorded which). DNA of the CDR3: TGCGCCAGCAGCCGTTCAGCGTGGGACAGCGATCAGCCCCAGCATTTT. Amino acids: CASSRSAWDSDQPQHF.